This T cell receptor beta chain was identified during a study of blood T cell repertoires in COVID-19. Study-level background: Material from acute and convalescent COVID-19 was sourced from the United States, Italy and Spain.

Per the study methods: It was from reference gene primer amplification that nucleated cell counts were estimated. Only in-frame clones appear in the TCRdb table, and some are missing; sequencing was by immunoSEQ multiplex PCR. V, J and clone size reflect that table, while D and trimming were determined from the DNA. This repertoire shows hundreds of thousands of clones, 75% to 90% found once; its top ten account for over 10%. Between the trimmed V and J ends, which lost 3 bases and 0 bases, there was a span of 14 bases. Germline V gene data show CDR1 as GTSNPN and CDR2 as SVGIG (reference sequence). This CDR3 has 15 amino acids. Recruited during active infection, patients (from Seattle) were subsequently followed longitudinally.

Sequenced: peripheral blood. The TCR was taken from a woman in her 70s with COVID-19, enrolled during active disease. V and J are TRBV30 and TRBJ1-1; maybe TRBD1 (5 bases). DNA for the CDR3: TGTGCCTGGAGAGGCCTGGGGGACTTGAACACTGAAGCTTTCTTT. Translated: CAWRGLGDLNTEAFF.